Listed here is a single T cell receptor beta chain. In the original workflow: Researchers report that nucleated cell counts were estimated from reference gene primer amplification. Measured with immunoSEQ multiplex PCR; TCRdb has only the in-frame clones, and not every one. That table gives V, J and clone size, and the DNA gave D and trimming. The table lists around 110,000 clones, roughly 79% of them singletons. Trimming cost V 0 bases and J 4 bases, with 13 bases left between them. Germline CDR1 MGHRA, CDR2 YSYEKL. There are 16 residues in the CDR3. These data are taken from a study of blood T cell repertoires in COVID-19. Turning to the study itself: Italy, Spain and the United States were the sources of the convalescent and acute COVID-19 samples. The analysed material was cDNA or gDNA that came from T cells, B-cell-depleted T cells, or PBMCs.

The TCR was taken from a man between 65 and 79 years old with active or convalescent COVID-19. The chain combines TRBV4-1 with TRBJ1-5, with D maybe TRBD1 (6 bases). The sequencing sample was made of peripheral blood. CDR3 protein: CASSQDLSTGNQPQHF. The CDR3 nucleotides are TGCGCCAGCAGCCAAGATCTGTCGACAGGTAATCAGCCCCAGCATTTT.